These T cell receptor beta chains were read from a single sample in a study of T cells in Graves' hyperthyroidism and ophthalmopathy. TCRdb re-called the multiplex PCR reads through MiXCR, storing one row per CDR3 protein. The repertoire includes around 620,000 distinct CDR3 sequences, about half of them detected once, and 15% to 20% sits in the top ten. Material: peripheral blood or thyroid tissue (not recorded which). These receptors all come from an adult woman with Graves' disease, either hyperthyroidism or ophthalmopathy (not recorded which). Each CDR3 is given with its conserved first and last residue. The D gene is left open where the match is weak. The size of a clone is reported for some rows only, either as once, few or many, or as a class for expanded clones.

clone_size: many; j_call: TRBJ1-1; v_call: TRBV7-9; d_call: TRBD1; cdr3_nt: TGTGCCAGCAGCCCAAGGACAGGGTTGGGGACTGAAGCTTTCTTT; cdr3_aa: CASSPRTGLGTEAFF
clone_size: few; j_call: TRBJ2-7; v_call: TRBV15; d_call: TRBD1; cdr3_nt: TGTGCCACCAGCAGGGAAAGGGACAGAAGCTACGAGCAGTACTTC; cdr3_aa: CATSRERDRSYEQYF
clone_size: once; j_call: TRBJ2-2; v_call: TRBV11-2; d_call: NA; cdr3_nt: TGTGCCAGCAACAACCGGGGAACCGGGGAGCTGTTTTTT; cdr3_aa: CASNNRGTGELFF
clone_size: few; j_call: TRBJ1-1; v_call: TRBV13; d_call: NA; cdr3_nt: TGTGCCAGCAGCCAAGGGACACTAGTTTCCACTGAAGCTTTCTTT; cdr3_aa: CASSQGTLVSTEAFF
clone_size: NA; j_call: TRBJ1-2; v_call: TRBV6-1; d_call: NA; cdr3_nt: TGTGCCAGCAGTGGGGGCCCCTACGCGGGCTACACCTTC; cdr3_aa: CASSGGPYAGYTF
clone_size: NA; j_call: TRBJ1-6; v_call: TRBV25-1; d_call: NA; cdr3_nt: TGTACCAGCAGAGATTGGGCGGGAAATTCACCCCTCCACTTT; cdr3_aa: CTSRDWAGNSPLHF
clone_size: few; j_call: TRBJ2-7; v_call: TRBV28; d_call: TRBD2; cdr3_nt: TGTGCCAGCAGTTTAAATAGCGGGGATGCCTACGAGCAGTACTTC; cdr3_aa: CASSLNSGDAYEQYF
clone_size: NA; j_call: TRBJ1-5; v_call: TRBV7-6; d_call: NA; cdr3_nt: TGTGCCAGCAGCTTAGGAGCTAATCAGCCCCAGCATTTT; cdr3_aa: CASSLGANQPQHF
clone_size: NA; j_call: TRBJ2-5; v_call: TRBV7-3; d_call: NA; cdr3_nt: TGTGCCAGCAGCTTGGGAGTTCTCCCCCCGGATACCGGGGAGCTTTCCGAGACCCAGTACTTC; cdr3_aa: CASSLGVLPPDTGELSETQYF
clone_size: many; j_call: TRBJ2-2; v_call: TRBV24-1; d_call: TRBD1; cdr3_nt: TGTGCCACCAGTGATCCCGGGACAGGGTCCACCGGGGAGCTGTTTTTT; cdr3_aa: CATSDPGTGSTGELFF
clone_size: many; j_call: TRBJ2-7; v_call: TRBV10-3; d_call: NA; cdr3_nt: TGTCGCACCACTCAACACAGGTTGTGCTTC; cdr3_aa: CRTTQHRLCF
clone_size: NA; j_call: TRBJ1-6; v_call: TRBV5-1; d_call: NA; cdr3_nt: TGCGCCAGCAGCATCGACAAGACCGATTCACCCCTCCACTTT; cdr3_aa: CASSIDKTDSPLHF
clone_size: NA; j_call: TRBJ2-5; v_call: TRBV19; d_call: NA; cdr3_nt: TGTGCCAGTAGTAAACCCGGGATGATGGAGACCCAGTACTTC; cdr3_aa: CASSKPGMMETQYF
clone_size: NA; j_call: TRBJ1-6; v_call: TRBV7-9; d_call: TRBD1; cdr3_nt: TGTGCCAGCAGCTACCGACAGGGCGAAGTGAATTCACCCCTCCACTTT; cdr3_aa: CASSYRQGEVNSPLHF
clone_size: NA; j_call: TRBJ1-6; v_call: TRBV2; d_call: NA; cdr3_nt: TGTGCCAGCAGTGCTAGGGCCATCCAAAGTCAGACCCTCCACTTT; cdr3_aa: CASSARAIQSQTLHF
clone_size: NA; j_call: TRBJ2-7; v_call: TRBV5-1; d_call: NA; cdr3_nt: TGCGCCGCCTCCTGTGGGGGGCTCTACGAGCAGTACTTC; cdr3_aa: CAASCGGLYEQYF
clone_size: many; j_call: TRBJ1-1; v_call: TRBV10-3; d_call: TRBD1; cdr3_nt: TGTGCCATCAGTGGACAGGGAGTTACCTCGAACACTGAAGCTTTCTTT; cdr3_aa: CAISGQGVTSNTEAFF
clone_size: NA; j_call: TRBJ1-1; v_call: TRBV28; d_call: NA; cdr3_nt: TGTGCCAGCAGTTTGAGAGGGGGTGTGGGCACTGAAGCTTTCTTT; cdr3_aa: CASSLRGGVGTEAFF
clone_size: many; j_call: TRBJ2-7; v_call: TRBV7-3; d_call: NA; cdr3_nt: TGTGCCAGCAGCCCTCAGAGGGCAGGGAGCTCCTACGAGCAGTACTTC; cdr3_aa: CASSPQRAGSSYEQYF
clone_size: NA; j_call: TRBJ2-6; v_call: TRBV2; d_call: TRBD1; cdr3_nt: TGTGCCAGCACCAAACAGGGGGCATCTGGGGCCAACGTCCTGACTTTC; cdr3_aa: CASTKQGASGANVLTF
clone_size: many; j_call: TRBJ2-2; v_call: TRBV5-1; d_call: NA; cdr3_nt: TGCGCCAGCAGCTTCACATCGGCCACCGGGGAGCTGTTTTTT; cdr3_aa: CASSFTSATGELFF
clone_size: NA; j_call: TRBJ2-6; v_call: TRBV7-3; d_call: NA; cdr3_nt: TGTGCCAGCACCCTGAACGGCGGCTCTGGGGCCAACGTCCTGACTTTC; cdr3_aa: CASTLNGGSGANVLTF
clone_size: NA; j_call: TRBJ1-2; v_call: TRBV7-9; d_call: NA; cdr3_nt: TGTGCCAGCAGCTTACCGGACACGAACTCTGGCTACACCTTC; cdr3_aa: CASSLPDTNSGYTF
clone_size: NA; j_call: TRBJ1-2; v_call: TRBV12-3/TRBV12-4; d_call: NA; cdr3_nt: TGCGCCAGCAGTCCCTTGAGGGCTGATGGCCACACCTTC; cdr3_aa: CASSPLRADGHTF
clone_size: NA; j_call: TRBJ1-1; v_call: TRBV19; d_call: TRBD1; cdr3_nt: TGTGCCAGTAGTTTGACAGGGGCGACTGGAGCTTTCTTT; cdr3_aa: CASSLTGATGAFF
clone_size: NA; j_call: TRBJ2-5; v_call: TRBV20-1; d_call: NA; cdr3_nt: TGCAGTGCTAGGTCCGCGGAAGAGACCCAGTACTTC; cdr3_aa: CSARSAEETQYF
clone_size: many; j_call: TRBJ2-7; v_call: TRBV3-1; d_call: NA; cdr3_nt: TGTGCCAGCAGCCAAGAGGGCGCCGAGCAGTACTTC; cdr3_aa: CASSQEGAEQYF
clone_size: NA; j_call: TRBJ1-3; v_call: TRBV29-1; d_call: TRBD1; cdr3_nt: TGCAGCGGAGGGGACAGGGCGGACACCATATATTTT; cdr3_aa: CSGGDRADTIYF
clone_size: many; j_call: TRBJ2-7; v_call: TRBV7-9; d_call: NA; cdr3_nt: TGTGCCAGCAGCTTAGGGCAGGGATCCAACTACGAGCAGTACTTC; cdr3_aa: CASSLGQGSNYEQYF
clone_size: NA; j_call: TRBJ1-6; v_call: TRBV20-1; d_call: NA; cdr3_nt: TGCAGTGCTAGAGACCTGAGGCGGAGAGAGTGGTCACCCCTCCACTTT; cdr3_aa: CSARDLRRREWSPLHF
clone_size: NA; j_call: TRBJ1-1; v_call: TRBV29-1; d_call: TRBD1; cdr3_nt: TGCAGCGTTCAGGGGGGCCGTGAAGCTTTCTTT; cdr3_aa: CSVQGGREAFF
clone_size: NA; j_call: TRBJ2-5; v_call: TRBV12-3/TRBV12-4; d_call: NA; cdr3_nt: TGTGCCAGCACTAACCTCCGAGGGTCGGTTCTAAAGACCCAGTACTTC; cdr3_aa: CASTNLRGSVLKTQYF
clone_size: many; j_call: TRBJ1-5; v_call: TRBV3-1; d_call: NA; cdr3_nt: TGTGCCAGCAGCCAAGGAGACGGATGGCAGCAGCCCCAGCATTTT; cdr3_aa: CASSQGDGWQQPQHF
clone_size: few; j_call: TRBJ2-7; v_call: TRBV5-1; d_call: NA; cdr3_nt: TGCGCCAGCAGCTCGGGGGCTGGCTCCTACGAGCAGTACTTC; cdr3_aa: CASSSGAGSYEQYF
clone_size: NA; j_call: TRBJ2-7; v_call: TRBV7-9; d_call: TRBD2; cdr3_nt: TGTGCCAGCAGCCACTTTGCGCGGGAGGGCCTGCCCGAGCAGTACTTC; cdr3_aa: CASSHFAREGLPEQYF
clone_size: NA; j_call: TRBJ2-5; v_call: TRBV4-1; d_call: NA; cdr3_nt: TGCGCCAGCAGCCAAGAGACGCAGGGGTTAAAGACCCAGTACTTC; cdr3_aa: CASSQETQGLKTQYF
clone_size: NA; j_call: TRBJ2-3; v_call: TRBV2; d_call: NA; cdr3_nt: TGTGCCAGCAGTGAATTGATGGGAGGAGATACGCAGTATTTT; cdr3_aa: CASSELMGGDTQYF
clone_size: few; j_call: TRBJ2-5; v_call: TRBV20-1; d_call: TRBD1; cdr3_nt: TGCAGTGCTAGGACAGGGGCCCAGTACTTC; cdr3_aa: CSARTGAQYF
clone_size: many; j_call: TRBJ2-7; v_call: TRBV19; d_call: TRBD1; cdr3_nt: TGTGCCAGTAGCCCGAGACAGGGTGCCTACGAGCAGTACTTC; cdr3_aa: CASSPRQGAYEQYF
clone_size: NA; j_call: TRBJ2-5; v_call: TRBV13; d_call: TRBD2; cdr3_nt: TGTGCCAGCAGCTTAGACGCTAGCGGGAGTTCGGAGACCCAGTACTTC; cdr3_aa: CASSLDASGSSETQYF
clone_size: many; j_call: TRBJ1-1; v_call: TRBV11-2; d_call: TRBD1; cdr3_nt: TGTGCCAGCAGCTTAGTTACAGGGGTCTCGGGATCGGCTTTCTTT; cdr3_aa: CASSLVTGVSGSAFF
clone_size: many; j_call: TRBJ2-7; v_call: TRBV5-4; d_call: NA; cdr3_nt: TGTGCCAGCAGCCACAAAGTGGGCGGGACCTACGAGCAGTACTTC; cdr3_aa: CASSHKVGGTYEQYF
clone_size: many; j_call: TRBJ1-6; v_call: TRBV30; d_call: NA; cdr3_nt: TGTGCCTGGAGCGTAACGGGACGGACTAATTCACCCCTCCACTTT; cdr3_aa: CAWSVTGRTNSPLHF
clone_size: few; j_call: TRBJ1-2; v_call: TRBV7-2; d_call: TRBD1; cdr3_nt: TGTGCCAGCAGCCAGCGACAGGGGGGGATCTACACCTTC; cdr3_aa: CASSQRQGGIYTF